This T cell receptor beta chain was obtained from a study of T-cell reconstitution after alpha-beta-depleted transplantation in children. Preparation of the TCRbeta library used unique molecular identifiers. TCRdb used MiXCR to reprocess the PCR reads, holding one entry per CDR3 protein. This table holds some 640,000 distinct CDR3 sequences, approximately 17% found once. This specimen was PBMCs from the stem cell graft donor, taken from the stem cell graft. The TCR originated in a human donor who donated a stem cell graft to a child with acute myeloid leukemia.

The CDR3 DNA reads as TGCGCCAGCAGCTCGGGACAGAGCCAAGAGACCCAGTACTTC. As protein: CASSSGQSQETQYF. V and J are TRBV5-1 and TRBJ2-5, with TRBD1 matching over 7 bases. V lost 3 bases, J lost 1 base, and 3 bases stayed unmatched. The CDR3 runs 14 residues. Germline loops: CDR1 SGHRS, CDR2 YFSETQ.